This TCR beta chain is drawn from a study of blood T cells in healthy people across ages. Whole-study context: Capture via template switching afforded approximately one barcoded beta molecule per two T cells.

This CDR3 has 14 amino acids. The V end was cut by 3 bases, the J end by 3 bases, with 12 bases between. A second 7 to 11 cycle PCR used barcoded and J-beta primers. A single record per CDR3 protein comes from TCRdb applying MiXCR to the 5' RACE reads. The sample lists 800,000 to 950,000 distinct CDR3 sequences, about 27% seen once, with roughly 10% in the top ten. These sequences were also reported in another study, on T cells of mothers and their children.

The chain joins TRBV12-3 or TRBV12-4 to TRBJ2-7; D may be TRBD2 (5 bases). The source is a woman between 40 and 55 years old in good health. The sample comprised blood. The CDR3 DNA follows: TGTGCCAGCAGTTTTTGGGGAGCGGACTACGAGCAGTACTTC. The encoded protein is CASSFWGADYEQYF.